Presented here are 22 T cell receptor beta chains from one specimen sequenced in a study of cytomegalovirus exposure and HLA in healthy donors. 60 Vbeta and 13 Jbeta primers were used in PCR. Clones were read by immunoSEQ multiplex PCR, and TCRdb kept only the in-frame ones, dropping some. There are under 200,000 clones in the sample; 68% occur only once, and around 3% lies in the top ten. The material sequenced was PBMCs. These receptors all stem from a woman between 35 and 50 years old in good health and CMV-seropositive.

The chain uses TRBV7-9 and TRBJ1-1; TRBD1 matches at 10 bases. Trimming removed 3 bases from V and 6 bases from J; junction bases left unmatched: 1. CDR1 SEHNR and CDR2 FQNEAQ come from the germline V gene (reference sequence). This CDR3 is built from 13 residues. In nucleotides, the CDR3 is TGTGCCAGCAGCTTGGGACAGGGGCCTGAAGCTTTCTTT. Its translation: CASSLGQGPEAFF.

The chain has TRBV9 and TRBJ1-4; 7 bases are a match to TRBD1. The V gene's germline CDR1 is SGDLS and CDR2 YYNGEE. The ends lost 0 bases at V and 8 bases at J; junction bases unmatched: 4. The CDR3 extends over 14 amino acids. The CDR3 DNA follows: TGTGCCAGCAGCGTAGGACAGGGTGGGGAAAAACTGTTTTTT. This gives the protein CASSVGQGGEKLFF.

This clone was counted only a few times. The V call is TRBV6-5, the J call TRBJ2-5; the match to TRBD1 covers 7 bases. Unmatched junction bases numbered 3, after V lost 2 bases and J lost 3 bases. This CDR3 spans 14 amino acids. CDR1 is MNHEY and CDR2 is SVGAGI in the germline V gene. CDR3 residues: CASSYPGTEETQYF. The CDR3 DNA follows: TGTGCCAGCAGTTACCCAGGGACAGAAGAGACCCAGTACTTC.

This chain connects TRBV5-1 to TRBJ2-3; 7 bases map to TRBD2. Unmatched junction bases numbered 4, after V lost 6 bases and J lost 0 bases. This CDR3 has 14 residues. From germline, CDR1 is SGHRS and CDR2 YFSETQ. The CDR3 protein is CASMGGSSTDTQYF. In DNA, the CDR3 is TGCGCCAGCATGGGCGGGAGTAGCACAGATACGCAGTATTTT.

As concerns this clone: Relative to the germline gene, one junction end is altered; a read error may explain this. The J gene is TRBJ1-5, the V gene TRBV7-6, with 10 bases matching TRBD1. This CDR3 has 15 residues. Germline V lookup: CDR1 SGHVS, CDR2 FNYEAQ. CDR3 DNA sequence: TGTGCCAGCAGCAGGGACAGGGGTGGTAATTATCCCCAGAATTTT. Translation: CASSRDRGGNYPQNF.

V usage is TRBV2 and J usage is TRBJ1-1, with D possibly matching TRBD1 (6 bases). The ends were cut back, 6 bases at V and 6 bases at J, with 14 bases in the middle. The length of the CDR3 is 13 residues. The V gene's germline CDR1 is SNHLY and CDR2 FYNNEI. The CDR3 region has the DNA TGTGCCAGCAGCCCCCGGACAGTAGCTGAAGCTTTCTTT. Translated, it gives CASSPRTVAEAFF.

V and J are TRBV4-3 and TRBJ2-3; no clear D gene. Trimming pared 3 bases from V and 4 bases from J, leaving 5 bases between. This CDR3 is built from 12 residues. Germline V gene sequence: CDR1 LGHNA, CDR2 YSLEER. CDR3 sequence: CASSQGPDTQYF. As DNA, the CDR3 is TGCGCCAGCAGCCAGGGCCCAGATACGCAGTATTTT.

The rearrangement links TRBV6-5 to TRBJ1-6; TRBD1 agrees at 9 bases. V lost 7 bases to trimming and J lost 10 bases; unmatched junction nucleotides: 5. The CDR3 consists of 13 residues. The V gene's germline CDR1 is MNHEY and CDR2 SVGAGI. The CDR3 DNA sequence: TGTGCCAGCACTTCGGACAGGGGATCACCCCTCCACTTT. It yields the protein CASTSDRGSPLHF.

The chain links TRBV6-1 to TRBJ2-7, with D maybe TRBD2 (6 bases). This CDR3 has 14 amino acids. Germline CDR1 and CDR2: MNHNS and SASEGT. V was trimmed by 10 bases and J by 7 bases, leaving 23 bases between them. CDR3 region: CATSRGLAASEQYF. CDR3 sequence (DNA): TGTGCCACTTCTCGGGGGTTAGCGGCTTCGGAGCAGTACTTC.

The rearrangement uses TRBV5-4 and TRBJ2-5; 9 bases line up with TRBD1. TRBJ2-7 matches the DNA end more closely, so the J call is doubtful. This CDR3 comprises 15 residues. The V gene's germline CDR1 is SGHNT and CDR2 YYREEE (reference sequence). CDR3: CASSGRTGVSDEQYF. The DNA for the CDR3 is TGTGCCAGCAGCGGTCGGACAGGGGTATCAGACGAGCAGTACTTC.

V and J are TRBV15 and TRBJ1-2; TRBD1 is a possible D gene (5 bases). Germline V gene lookup returns CDR1 LNHNV and CDR2 YYDKDF (reference sequence). V was trimmed by 0 bases and J by 2 bases, leaving 7 bases between them. The CDR3 totals 14 residues. CDR3 in DNA: TGTGCCACCAGCAGAGATCAGGGAAACTATGGCTACACCTTC. This sequence encodes CATSRDQGNYGYTF.

The genes are TRBV6-1 and TRBJ1-2, with 9 nucleotides matching TRBD1. Germline V CDR1 and CDR2: MNHNS, SASEGT. The CDR3 length is 14 residues. With V trimmed by 6 bases and J by 4 bases, 6 bases remained unmatched. As DNA, the CDR3 is TGTGCCAGCAGGGGGACAGGGCTTGCCTATGGCTACACCTTC. It encodes CASRGTGLAYGYTF.

The chain carries TRBV5-1 and TRBJ2-2, with TRBD1 as a possible D gene (5 bases). V lost 6 bases and J lost 3, with 12 bases in between. The V gene's germline CDR1 is SGHRS and CDR2 YFSETQ. There are 14 residues in the CDR3. CDR3 bases: TGCGCCAGCAAGTCCAGGGCGGACACCGGGGAGCTGTTTTTT. This encodes CASKSRADTGELFF.

This clone was counted once. J is TRBJ2-5 and V is TRBV29-1, with D unclear. With 7 bases removed from V and 2 bases from J, the gap between germline ends came to 5 bases. CDR3 size: 10 residues. The germline V gene encodes CDR1 SQVTM and CDR2 ANQGSEA. The CDR3 is CSALQETQYF. CDR3 in DNA: TGCAGCGCCTTACAAGAGACCCAGTACTTC.

V and J are TRBV7-2 and TRBJ2-7; 11 nucleotides agree with TRBD2. Looked up from germline, CDR1 is SGHTA and CDR2 is FQGNSA. The CDR3 extends over 14 amino acids. The trim removed 0 bases at V and 6 bases at J, leaving 1 base unmatched. The CDR3 DNA follows: TGTGCCAGCAGCTTAGCCGGGACTAGCGGCGAGCAGTACTTC. It translates to CASSLAGTSGEQYF.

The chain couples TRBV4-1 to TRBJ2-1; 8 nucleotides match TRBD1. CDR3 size: 14 residues. Germline CDR1 MGHRA, CDR2 YSYEKL. The junction had 8 bases not matched to a gene; V was cut back by 4 bases and J by 9 bases. CDR3 DNA sequence: TGCGCCAGCAGCCCCCCCAGGGGGCAGAGTGAGCAGTTCTTC. It translates to CASSPPRGQSEQFF.

The V gene is TRBV9, the J gene TRBJ2-7, with a weak D call TRBD1 (6 bases). The V gene's germline CDR1 is SGDLS and CDR2 YYNGEE. V lost 3 bases and J 5 bases, leaving 15 bases between the germline ends. This CDR3 comprises 14 residues. The CDR3 region is CASSDTGNENEQYF. For the CDR3, the DNA is TGTGCCAGCAGCGACACAGGGAATGAAAACGAGCAGTACTTC. Based on the CDR3 plus reference TRBV9 and TRBJ2-7, the full variable domain is DSGVTQTPKHLITATGQRVTLRCSPRSGDLSVYWYQQSLDQGLQFLIQYYNGEERAKGNILERFSAQQFPDLHSELNLSSLELGDSALYFCASSDTGNENEQYFGPGTRLTVT.

This clone was detected a few times. The chain couples TRBV19 to TRBJ2-2; weak D call: TRBD1 (6 bases). CDR3 length equals 14 residues. Deletions cut 2 bases from V and 7 bases from J, with 11 bases between. Germline-derived CDR1 and CDR2 are LNHDA and SQIVND (reference sequence). CDR3 nucleotide sequence: TGTGCCAGTAGTATACAGGGGTCAGGCGGGGAGCTGTTTTTT. Translation: CASSIQGSGGELFF.

This chain links TRBV4-2 with TRBJ2-3, with D hard to call. V lost 0 bases to trimming and J lost 0 bases, with 13 bases between them. CDR3 length: 17 residues. Germline lookup yields CDR1 LGHNA and CDR2 YNFKEQ. CDR3 nucleotides: TGTGCCAGCAGCCAAGATTACGTGGAGCGCAGCACAGATACGCAGTATTTT. Amino acids: CASSQDYVERSTDTQYF.

The rearrangement links TRBV4-3 to TRBJ2-7; TRBD1 aligns across 8 bases. Germline assignment: CDR1 LGHNA and CDR2 YSLEER. Trimming cost V 2 bases and J 2 bases; bases outside gene matches: 5. This CDR3 has 15 residues. CDR3 in amino acids: CASSQNPDRAYEQYF. Here the CDR3 DNA reads TGCGCCAGCAGCCAAAATCCGGACAGGGCCTACGAGCAGTACTTC.

The rearrangement uses TRBV4-1 and TRBJ2-5, with 9 bases that match TRBD2. V shed 1 base and J 5 bases; nucleotides not matched to a gene: 8. The germline V gene encodes CDR1 MGHRA and CDR2 YSYEKL. This CDR3 region has 16 residues. CDR3 in DNA: TGCGCCAGCAGCCAAGTATCTAGCGGGGACAGCGAGACCCAGTACTTC. This gives the protein CASSQVSSGDSETQYF.

The rearrangement uses TRBV6-1 and TRBJ2-5; weak D call: TRBD2 (6 bases). V dropped 7 bases and J dropped 2 bases, with 14 bases sitting between them. Germline V gene data show CDR1 as MNHNS and CDR2 as SASEGT. The CDR3 is 14 amino acids. The CDR3 bases are TGTGCCAGCATATTAATGGGGGGACAAGAGACCCAGTACTTC. Its translation is CASILMGGQETQYF.